The 10 T cell receptor beta chains in this list originate from one sample, sequenced in a study of cytomegalovirus exposure and HLA in healthy donors. The PCR employed 60 Vbeta primers together with 13 Jbeta primers. This table comes from immunoSEQ multiplex PCR, and its TCRdb copy is limited to in-frame clones, with some not included. The table has under 170,000 clones, about four fifths seen once. The material sequenced was PBMCs. These receptors originate from a man over 45 in good health and CMV-seropositive.

The CDR3 reads CASSLGFRGTGFHEQYF. As DNA, the CDR3 is TGTGCCAGCTCCTTGGGGTTTCGGGGGACAGGGTTCCACGAGCAGTACTTC. The chain links TRBV7-9 to TRBJ2-7; TRBD1 matches 9 bases. Germline assignment: CDR1 SEHNR and CDR2 FQNEAQ (reference sequence). The CDR3 runs to 17 residues. J lost 5 bases, V lost 8 bases, and 19 bases had no gene match.

The chain is built from TRBV11-3 and TRBJ2-7; possible D gene TRBD2, 6 bases. In germline, CDR1 is SGHNT, CDR2 YENEEA. Trimming cost V 5 bases and J 3 bases, with 20 bases left between them. The CDR3 sequence is 16 residues long. CDR3 in amino acids: CASSPGLGFSSYEQYF. The CDR3, as DNA: TGTGCCAGCAGCCCGGGACTTGGCTTTAGCAGCTACGAGCAGTACTTC.

This clone was detected only a few times. The V call is TRBV30, the J call TRBJ2-7, with 7 bases that match TRBD1. This CDR3 is built from 12 residues. Germline CDR1 and CDR2: GTSNPN and SVGIG (reference sequence). Unmatched junction bases numbered 5, after V lost 6 bases and J lost 3 bases. The CDR3 is CACTGQIYEQYF. CDR3 sequence (DNA): TGTGCCTGTACGGGACAGATCTACGAGCAGTACTTC.

This chain connects TRBV27 to TRBJ1-4, with TRBD1 matching over 10 bases. V was pared by 3 bases and J by 8 bases, with 3 bases of the junction left unmatched. Per the germline V gene, CDR1 is MNHEY and CDR2 is SMNVEV (reference sequence). This CDR3 comprises 14 residues. The CDR3 sequence: CASSFGTGDEKLFF. CDR3 nucleotides: TGTGCCAGCAGTTTTGGGACAGGGGACGAAAAACTGTTTTTT.

The genes are TRBV11-2 and TRBJ2-7; perhaps TRBD1 as D (6 bases). This CDR3 comprises 15 residues. Germline-derived CDR1 and CDR2 are SGHAT and FQNNGV. The germline V and J ends were trimmed by 5 bases and 2 bases, with 16 bases remaining between them. This chain's CDR3 is CASSVRRQETYEQYF. The CDR3 nucleotides read TGTGCCAGCAGCGTCCGGCGACAGGAGACCTACGAGCAGTACTTC.

J is TRBJ1-2 and V is TRBV4-2; TRBD1 might be the D (6 bases). V lost 4 bases and J 5 bases, leaving 14 bases between the germline ends. This CDR3 is 14 amino acids long. Germline V gene data show CDR1 as LGHNA and CDR2 as YNFKEQ. The CDR3 sequence is CASSRFGTGYGYTF. The CDR3 DNA reads as TGTGCCAGCAGCCGATTTGGTACAGGGTATGGCTACACCTTC.

This clone was seen just once. The rearrangement joins TRBV5-1 to TRBJ2-7, with TRBD1 identical over 7 bases. Trimming removed 4 bases from V and 4 bases from J; junction bases left unmatched: 5. This CDR3 comprises 13 residues. The V gene's germline CDR1 is SGHRS and CDR2 YFSETQ. Written as DNA, the CDR3 is TGCGCCAGCAGCACCGGGACAGCGTACGAGCAGTACTTC. Amino acid sequence: CASSTGTAYEQYF.

V and J are TRBV5-6 and TRBJ2-5; perhaps TRBD2 as D (6 bases). The germline CDR1 and CDR2 sequences are SGHDT and YYEEEE. CDR3 length: 15 amino acids. Trimming took 2 bases from V and 4 from J, leaving 15 bases between them. As DNA, the CDR3 is TGTGCCAGCAGCTTACCGGGGGTCAGGGTAGAGACCCAGTACTTC. It is translated as CASSLPGVRVETQYF.

The chain joins TRBV11-2 to TRBJ2-7; 8 bases fit TRBD2. After removal of 6 bases from V and 3 bases from J, the junction contained 4 bases not matched to a gene. The germline V gene encodes CDR1 SGHAT and CDR2 FQNNGV. The CDR3 is 13 residues long. The CDR3 DNA sequence: TGTGCCAGCAGTCTGCTAGCGGGCTACGAGCAGTACTTC. It specifies CASSLLAGYEQYF.

V is TRBV18 and J is TRBJ2-1; 8 bases agree with TRBD2. The CDR3 consists of 16 residues. CDR1 KGHSH and CDR2 LQKENI come from the germline V gene. V shed 2 bases, J shed 5 bases, and the junction held 8 bases outside the gene matches. CDR3 nucleotide sequence: TGTGCCAGCTCACCATACAGCGGGAGTTACCACAATGAGCAGTTCTTC. The encoded protein is CASSPYSGSYHNEQFF. The full variable domain, rest sourced from reference TRBV18 and TRBJ2-1, is NAGVMQNPRHLVRRRGQEARLRCSPMKGHSHVYWYRQLPEEGLKFMVYLQKENIIDESGMPKERFSAEFPKEGPSILRIQQVVRGDSAAYFCASSPYSGSYHNEQFFGPGTRLTVL.